This TCR beta chain was documented in a study of identical twins. A universal primer site was added by template switching, and unique molecular identifiers were carried by the cDNA. TCRdb reprocessed the 5' RACE reads with MiXCR, giving one entry per CDR3 protein. The data hold around 160,000 distinct CDR3 sequences, with under 4.5% observed a single time. The CDR3 loop spans 14 amino acids. Germline values: CDR1 MDHEN, CDR2 SYDVKM. Trimming removed 5 bases at V and 1 base at J, with 11 bases between. Many counts were recorded for this clonotype. Its target is unknown. The study, taken as a whole, reports: Invariant cells of the MAIT and iNKT types might have partly distorted the zero-insertion analyses. Monozygotic twins shared more out-of-frame TCR alpha than recombination models predicted. With abundant cord blood beta clonotypes, insertions were fewer; memory repertoires showed no such pattern.

Input material: memory T cells sorted from blood. The chain carries TRBV28 and TRBJ1-2; possibly TRBD1 for D (5 bases). This receptor was identified in a man aged 18 to 35 in good health. The CDR3 DNA is TGTGCCAGCAGTACCTTGGGGGGTAACTATGGCTACACCTTC. This sequence encodes CASSTLGGNYGYTF.